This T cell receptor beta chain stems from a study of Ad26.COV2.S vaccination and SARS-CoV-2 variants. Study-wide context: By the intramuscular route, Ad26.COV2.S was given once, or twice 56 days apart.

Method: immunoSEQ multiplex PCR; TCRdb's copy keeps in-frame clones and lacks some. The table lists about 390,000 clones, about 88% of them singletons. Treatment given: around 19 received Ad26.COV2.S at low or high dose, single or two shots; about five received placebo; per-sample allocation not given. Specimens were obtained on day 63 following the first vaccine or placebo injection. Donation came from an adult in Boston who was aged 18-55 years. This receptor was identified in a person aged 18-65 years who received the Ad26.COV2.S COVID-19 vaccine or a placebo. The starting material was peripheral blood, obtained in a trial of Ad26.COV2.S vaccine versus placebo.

The CDR3 is CASSFVETGDDEQYF. CDR3 DNA: TGTGCCAGCAGCTTTGTGGAGACAGGGGATGACGAGCAGTACTTC. The chain is built from TRBV5-6 and TRBJ2-7; 8 nucleotides match TRBD1. The CDR3 is made up of 15 amino acids. The V segment lost 2 bases and the J segment 5 bases; nucleotides outside the gene matches: 9. Germline CDR1 reads SGHDT; CDR2 reads YYEEEE.